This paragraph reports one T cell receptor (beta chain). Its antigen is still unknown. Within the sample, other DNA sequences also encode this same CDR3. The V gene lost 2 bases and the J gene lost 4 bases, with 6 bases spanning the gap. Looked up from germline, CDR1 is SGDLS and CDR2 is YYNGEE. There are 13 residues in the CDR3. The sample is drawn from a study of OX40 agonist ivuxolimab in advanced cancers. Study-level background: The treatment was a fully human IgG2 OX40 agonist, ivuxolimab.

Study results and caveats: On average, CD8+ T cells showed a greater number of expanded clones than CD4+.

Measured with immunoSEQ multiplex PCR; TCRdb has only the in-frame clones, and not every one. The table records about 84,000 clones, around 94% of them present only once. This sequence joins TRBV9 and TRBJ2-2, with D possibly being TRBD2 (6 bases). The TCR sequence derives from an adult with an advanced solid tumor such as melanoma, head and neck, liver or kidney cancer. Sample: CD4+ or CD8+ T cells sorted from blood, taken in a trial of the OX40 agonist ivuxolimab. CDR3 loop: CASSVGGTGELFF. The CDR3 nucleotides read TGTGCCAGCAGCGTGGGGGGCACCGGGGAGCTGTTTTTT.